The clone carrying this TCR beta chain was counted between two and nine times. Antigen specificity is unknown. These data belong to a study of beta chain features in type 1 diabetes. The overall study: Taken together, all samples contributed some 98 million examined sorted cells. Study-wide results and caveats: There was a moderate but significant shortening of TCRB CDR3s in all four CD4+ subsets of Type 1 diabetes patients. Patients and controls would be equally affected if PCR favored shorter templates.

The authors reverse transcribed all of the isolated RNA, so sequencing captured expressed TCRB transcripts. TCRdb's table, derived via immunoSEQ multiplex PCR, lists solely in-frame clones and lacks some. The sample includes a few hundred thousand clones, around 9.6% of them seen just once. CDR1 SGHRS and CDR2 YFSETQ come from the germline V gene. Trimming took 3 bases from V and 3 from J; bases not matched to a gene: 9. This CDR3 comprises 15 residues. CD4+ naive, central memory, regulatory and stem cell-like memory subsets were isolated by sorting on CD45RO/CCR7/CD25/CD127/CD95/CD27. Sort purity for all populations was recorded as exceeding 98%.

The chain combines TRBV5-1 with TRBJ2-7, with 7 bases fitting TRBD1. The receptor was isolated from a man aged 25-45 years with type 1 diabetes. The sample taken for sequencing was central memory CD4+ T cells from blood. This CDR3 is CASSSIDREHYEQYF. The CDR3 nucleotides read TGCGCCAGCAGCTCGATCGACAGGGAACACTACGAGCAGTACTTC.